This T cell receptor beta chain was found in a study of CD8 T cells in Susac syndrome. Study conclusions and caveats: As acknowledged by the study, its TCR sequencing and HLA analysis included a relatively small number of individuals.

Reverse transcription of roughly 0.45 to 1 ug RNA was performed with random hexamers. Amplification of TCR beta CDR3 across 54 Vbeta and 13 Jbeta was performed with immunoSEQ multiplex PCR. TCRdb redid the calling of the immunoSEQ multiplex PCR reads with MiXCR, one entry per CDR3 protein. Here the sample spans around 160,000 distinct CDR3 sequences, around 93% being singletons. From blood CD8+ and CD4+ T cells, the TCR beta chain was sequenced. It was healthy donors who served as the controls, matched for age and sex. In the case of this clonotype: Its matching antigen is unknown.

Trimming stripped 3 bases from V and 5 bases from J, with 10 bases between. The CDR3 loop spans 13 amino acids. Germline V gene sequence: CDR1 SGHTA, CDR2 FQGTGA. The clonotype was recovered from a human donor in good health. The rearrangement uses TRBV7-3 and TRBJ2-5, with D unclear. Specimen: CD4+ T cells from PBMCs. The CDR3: CASSFSLGETQYF. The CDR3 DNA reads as TGTGCCAGCAGCTTCAGCCTAGGGGAGACCCAGTACTTC. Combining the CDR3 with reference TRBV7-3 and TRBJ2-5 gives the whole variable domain GAGVSQTPSNKVTEKGKYVELRCDPISGHTALYWYRQSLGQGPEFLIYFQGTGAADDSGLPNDRFFAVRPEGSVSTLKIQRTERGDSAVYLCASSFSLGETQYFGPGTRLLVL.